Presented here are 26 T cell receptor beta chains from one specimen sequenced in a study of blood T cell repertoires in COVID-19. TCRdb keeps only in-frame clones here, not all; method: immunoSEQ multiplex PCR. The sample carries 95,000 to 150,000 clones, around three quarters recorded once. Sequenced sample: peripheral blood. These receptors were collected from a man aged 40-50 years with active or convalescent COVID-19.

The chain is built from TRBV5-4 and TRBJ2-7, with D possibly matching TRBD1 (5 bases). Trimming removed 0 bases at V and 2 bases at J, with 9 bases between. The CDR3 runs to 14 residues. CDR1 and CDR2 (germline): SGHNT, YYREEE (reference sequence). CDR3 in amino acids: CASSLGTSTYEQYF. Written as DNA, the CDR3 is TGTGCCAGCAGCTTGGGGACATCAACCTACGAGCAGTACTTC.

The chain links TRBV24-1 to TRBJ2-1, with D hard to call. Trimming left V 5 bases short and J 3 bases short, with 7 bases between. Germline CDR1 and CDR2: KGHDR and SFDVKD. There are 13 residues in the CDR3. The CDR3 nucleotides are TGTGCCACCAGTGTAGAAAGCTACAATGAGCAGTTCTTC. It codes for CATSVESYNEQFF.

As concerns this clone: A much bigger clone sits one base away, suggesting this may be a read error. The sample holds other DNA sequences that translate to the same CDR3. The chain is built from TRBV19 and TRBJ1-1; maybe TRBD1 (5 bases). Per the germline V gene, CDR1 is LNHDA and CDR2 is SQIVND (reference sequence). CDR3 length: 13 residues. Trimming cost V 3 bases and J 1 base, with 6 bases left between them. Here the CDR3 DNA reads TGTGCCAGTAGTATCGGGGGGAACACTGAAGCTTTCTTT. Translating gives CASSIGGNTEAFF.

The J gene is TRBJ2-3, the V gene TRBV7-3; no firm D call. Germline CDR1 is SGHTA and CDR2 is FQGTGA. CDR3 length: 12 amino acids. Trimming shortened V by 2 bases and J by 8 bases, and 8 bases separated the two germline ends. Here the CDR3 reads CASSLVGGTQYF. The CDR3 DNA sequence: TGTGCCAGCAGCTTAGTTGGCGGTACGCAGTATTTT. Full variable domain (missing parts from reference TRBV7-3 and TRBJ2-3): GAGVSQTPSNKVTEKGKYVELRCDPISGHTALYWYRQSLGQGPEFLIYFQGTGAADDSGLPNDRFFAVRPEGSVSTLKIQRTERGDSAVYLCASSLVGGTQYFGPGTRLTVL.

The genes are TRBV30 and TRBJ1-2; D perhaps matches TRBD1 (5 bases). V was shortened by 3 bases and J by 3 bases, with 11 bases between the two germline ends. Germline V gives CDR1 GTSNPN, CDR2 SVGIG (reference sequence). The CDR3 runs 13 residues. CDR3: CAWSLQEHYGYTF. CDR3 sequence (DNA): TGTGCCTGGAGCTTACAGGAGCACTATGGCTACACCTTC.

The chain is built from TRBV9 and TRBJ1-1; D unresolved. This CDR3 is built from 14 residues. V lost 0 bases and J 4 bases, leaving 10 bases between the germline ends. The germline V gene has CDR1 SGDLS and CDR2 YYNGEE. The CDR3 sequence: CASSVGKVSTEAFF. The DNA for the CDR3 is TGTGCCAGCAGCGTAGGTAAAGTCAGCACTGAAGCTTTCTTT. The entire variable domain, with the rest obtained from reference TRBV9 and TRBJ1-1, is as follows: DSGVTQTPKHLITATGQRVTLRCSPRSGDLSVYWYQQSLDQGLQFLIQYYNGEERAKGNILERFSAQQFPDLHSELNLSSLELGDSALYFCASSVGKVSTEAFFGQGTRLTVV.

V gene TRBV10-1 combines with J gene TRBJ2-3, with 8 bases that match TRBD2. Germline loops: CDR1 WNHNN, CDR2 SYGVQD (reference sequence). The V and J ends lost 3 bases and 0 bases, in that order; junction bases with no gene match: 11. The CDR3 contains 18 residues. The CDR3 coding sequence is TGCGCCAGCAGTGAAGGTTTCCGCGGGAGGAGTAGCACAGATACGCAGTATTTT. This codes for CASSEGFRGRSSTDTQYF.

V usage is TRBV14 and J usage is TRBJ1-2; possibly TRBD1 for D (6 bases). The V and J ends lost 6 bases and 7 bases respectively, with 18 bases between them. CDR1 and CDR2 (germline): SGHDN, FVKESK. The CDR3 covers 14 residues. In DNA form, the CDR3 reads TGTGCCAGCAGACTTCAAGGGGGAGCTGGTGGCTACACCTTC. Its protein is CASRLQGGAGGYTF.

The chain links TRBV15 to TRBJ1-1; a possible D gene is TRBD1 (6 bases). V lost 5 bases and J lost 4, with 17 bases in between. CDR1 is LNHNV, CDR2 YYDKDF, per germline (reference sequence). The CDR3 is 15 amino acids. This CDR3 is CATSRYRDGSTEAFF. The CDR3 coding sequence is TGTGCCACCAGCCGATACAGGGATGGGAGCACTGAAGCTTTCTTT. Variable domain in full (rest from reference TRBV15 and TRBJ1-1): DAMVIQNPRYQVTQFGKPVTLSCSQTLNHNVMYWYQQKSSQAPKLLFHYYDKDFNNEADTPDNFQSRRPNTSFCFLDIRSPGLGDTAMYLCATSRYRDGSTEAFFGQGTRLTVV.

The chain couples TRBV5-1 to TRBJ2-3; 9 bases are a match to TRBD1. Germline lookup yields CDR1 SGHRS and CDR2 YFSETQ. Unmatched junction bases numbered 4, after V lost 4 bases and J lost 1 base. This CDR3 has 15 amino acids. The CDR3 coding sequence is TGCGCCAGCAGCGTACAGGGGGCCCGCACAGATACGCAGTATTTT. Amino acids: CASSVQGARTDTQYF.

This chain joins TRBV19 and TRBJ2-1; D is ambiguous. Per the germline V gene, CDR1 is LNHDA and CDR2 is SQIVND (reference sequence). Trimming removed 3 bases at V and 8 bases at J, with 5 bases between. The CDR3 is 11 residues long. CDR3 loop: CASSIYHEQFF. CDR3 nucleotide sequence: TGTGCCAGTAGTATTTATCATGAGCAGTTCTTC.

The sample holds a few counts of this clone. The V and J genes are TRBV7-6 and TRBJ1-5; the match to TRBD1 covers 7 bases. The V segment lost 4 bases and the J segment 7 bases; nucleotides outside the gene matches: 13. Germline V gene sequence: CDR1 SGHVS, CDR2 FNYEAQ. The CDR3 has 16 residues. The CDR3 here is CASSSRSGGIGQPQHF. The CDR3 region has the DNA TGTGCCAGCAGCTCACGCTCAGGGGGAATCGGGCAGCCCCAGCATTTT.

The V gene is TRBV28, the J gene TRBJ1-2; D possibly corresponds to TRBD1 (6 bases). There are 16 residues in the CDR3. V gave up 1 base and J gave up 8 bases, with 20 bases separating them. Germline loops: CDR1 MDHEN, CDR2 SYDVKM. Here the CDR3 DNA reads TGTGCCAGCAGTTTATATCAGGGGCGGGGGTCACGGGGCTACACCTTC. It encodes CASSLYQGRGSRGYTF.

The chain links TRBV5-1 to TRBJ2-5, with a weak D call TRBD2 (6 bases). Germline V gene sequence: CDR1 SGHRS, CDR2 YFSETQ. V was pared by 1 base and J by 5 bases, with 15 bases between. This CDR3 region has 15 residues. The CDR3 loop reads CASSLNGGRAETQYF. The CDR3 region has the DNA TGCGCCAGCAGCTTGAACGGGGGAAGGGCGGAGACCCAGTACTTC.

This clone occurred a few times. This chain uses TRBV28 with TRBJ1-2; D possibly corresponds to TRBD1 (6 bases). Germline assignment: CDR1 MDHEN and CDR2 SYDVKM. There are 14 residues in the CDR3. Trimming stripped 7 bases from V and 0 bases from J, with 12 bases between. CDR3 DNA: TGTGCCAGCAATAGGGGGGGGGCTAACTATGGCTACACCTTC. Translation: CASNRGGANYGYTF.

This chain connects TRBV5-1 to TRBJ1-6, with 8 bases aligning to TRBD1. Germline-derived CDR1 and CDR2 are SGHRS and YFSETQ. The ends lost 6 bases at V and 9 bases at J; junction bases unmatched: 5. CDR3 length: 13 residues. The CDR3 here is CASTDRGGSPLHF. In DNA form, the CDR3 reads TGCGCCAGCACAGACAGGGGAGGTTCACCCCTCCACTTT.

This chain connects TRBV5-1 to TRBJ1-1, with TRBD1 matching over 8 bases. V trimming: 1 base; J trimming: 6 bases; junction bases outside the gene matches: 8. This CDR3 comprises 15 residues. CDR1 is SGHRS and CDR2 is YFSETQ in the germline V gene. This CDR3 is CASSLTQGARAEAFF. Here the CDR3 DNA reads TGCGCCAGCAGCTTGACTCAGGGGGCAAGAGCTGAAGCTTTCTTT.

The chain carries TRBV7-9 and TRBJ2-4; the match to TRBD1 covers 9 bases. The V segment lost 0 bases and the J segment 11 bases; nucleotides outside the gene matches: 5. CDR3 length: 14 residues. The V gene's germline CDR1 is SEHNR and CDR2 FQNEAQ (reference sequence). CDR3 loop: CASSLAGTGRFQYF. The CDR3 region has the DNA TGTGCCAGCAGCTTAGCAGGGACAGGGCGCTTTCAGTACTTC.

In DNA, the CDR3 is TGTGCCACCAGTGATTTGCGACGGGACAGGGTGCAAAGCACTGAAGCTTTCTTT. This encodes CATSDLRRDRVQSTEAFF. The chain recombines TRBV24-1 with TRBJ1-1, with 9 bases lining up with TRBD1. Looked up from germline, CDR1 is KGHDR and CDR2 is SFDVKD. J lost 4 bases, V lost 0 bases, and 11 bases had no gene match. This CDR3 has 18 residues.

J is TRBJ2-3 and V is TRBV3-1 (or the pseudogene TRBV3-2), with D tentatively TRBD2 (5 bases). The V end lost 8 bases, the J end lost 0 bases, and 15 bases lay between the germline ends. CDR1 is LGHDT and CDR2 is YNNKEL in the germline V gene (reference sequence). CDR3 length: 15 residues. CDR3 loop: CASSLGRASTDTQYF. Written as DNA, the CDR3 is TGTGCCAGCTCTCTCGGGCGGGCGAGCACAGATACGCAGTATTTT.

The CDR3 is CASSLLDRVSTEAFF. The DNA of the CDR3 is TGTGCCAGCAGCTTGTTGGACAGGGTGAGCACTGAAGCTTTCTTT. The genes are TRBV5-6 and TRBJ1-1, with TRBD1 matching over 8 bases. The CDR3 totals 15 residues. Looked up from germline, CDR1 is SGHDT and CDR2 is YYEEEE. V dropped 1 base and J dropped 4; count of bases not matched to a gene: 6.

The CDR3 region is CASSFGQGRTQYF. The CDR3, as DNA: TGTGCCAGCAGCTTCGGACAGGGTCGCACCCAGTACTTC. V usage is TRBV7-8 and J usage is TRBJ2-5; TRBD1 matches at 8 bases. Per the germline V gene, CDR1 is SGHVS and CDR2 is FQNEAQ. This CDR3 has 13 amino acids. The V and J ends lost 3 bases and 8 bases, in that order; junction bases with no gene match: 5.

The V gene is TRBV7-8, the J gene TRBJ2-3; no firm D call. Germline V CDR1 and CDR2: SGHVS, FQNEAQ. Between the trimmed V and J ends, which lost 7 bases and 4 bases, there was a span of 12 bases. The CDR3 sequence is 13 residues long. The CDR3 DNA is TGTGCCAGCACCCTCACGGTCTCAGATACGCAGTATTTT. This gives the protein CASTLTVSDTQYF.

The chain uses TRBV4-1 and TRBJ2-5; a weak D match, TRBD2 (6 bases). This CDR3 spans 19 amino acids. The V end was cut by 0 bases, the J end by 4 bases, with 24 bases between. CDR1 is MGHRA, CDR2 YSYEKL, per germline. The CDR3 DNA sequence: TGCGCCAGCAGCCAAGATTCCCTGGACTATTCTTCAAGGCGAGAGACCCAGTACTTC. This codes for CASSQDSLDYSSRRETQYF.

The V and J genes are TRBV7-2 and TRBJ1-4; 8 bases are shared with TRBD1. There are 14 residues in the CDR3. The germline gives CDR1 SGHTA, CDR2 FQGNSA. J lost 5 bases, V lost 5 bases, and 4 bases had no gene match. The CDR3 region is CASSPGQGNEKLFF. The CDR3 nucleotides read TGTGCCAGCAGCCCTGGACAGGGAAATGAAAAACTGTTTTTT.

This clone came up a few times. The chain recombines TRBV28 with TRBJ2-7; 7 nucleotides match TRBD2. The CDR3 sequence is 13 residues long. CDR1 and CDR2 (germline): MDHEN, SYDVKM. V shed 6 bases, J shed 2 bases, and the junction held 4 bases outside the gene matches. The CDR3 loop is CASRYSGAYEQYF. As DNA, the CDR3 is TGTGCCAGCAGGTACAGCGGGGCCTACGAGCAGTACTTC.